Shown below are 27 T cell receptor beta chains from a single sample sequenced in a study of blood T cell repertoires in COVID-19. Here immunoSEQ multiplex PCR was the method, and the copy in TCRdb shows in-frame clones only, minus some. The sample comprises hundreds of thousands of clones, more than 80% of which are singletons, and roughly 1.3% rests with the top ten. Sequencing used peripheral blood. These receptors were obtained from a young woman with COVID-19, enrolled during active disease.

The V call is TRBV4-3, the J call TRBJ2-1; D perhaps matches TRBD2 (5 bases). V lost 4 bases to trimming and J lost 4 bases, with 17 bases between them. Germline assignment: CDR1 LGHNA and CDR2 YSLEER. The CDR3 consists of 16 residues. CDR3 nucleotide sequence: TGCGCCAGCAGCCTCGGGGTCCAGCGGAGATACAATGAGCAGTTCTTC. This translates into CASSLGVQRRYNEQFF.

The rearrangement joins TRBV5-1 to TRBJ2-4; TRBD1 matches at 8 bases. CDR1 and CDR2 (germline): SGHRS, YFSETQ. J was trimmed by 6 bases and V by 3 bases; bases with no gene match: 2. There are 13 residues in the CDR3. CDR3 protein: CASSSGQGNIQYF. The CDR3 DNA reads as TGCGCCAGCAGCTCCGGACAGGGAAACATTCAGTACTTC.

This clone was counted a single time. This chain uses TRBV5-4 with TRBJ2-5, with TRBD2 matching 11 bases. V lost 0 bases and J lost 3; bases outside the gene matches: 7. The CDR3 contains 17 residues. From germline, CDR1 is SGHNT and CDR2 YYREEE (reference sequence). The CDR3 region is CASSLAGTSGGKETQYF. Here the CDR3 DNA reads TGTGCCAGCAGCTTGGCCGGGACTAGCGGCGGCAAAGAGACCCAGTACTTC.

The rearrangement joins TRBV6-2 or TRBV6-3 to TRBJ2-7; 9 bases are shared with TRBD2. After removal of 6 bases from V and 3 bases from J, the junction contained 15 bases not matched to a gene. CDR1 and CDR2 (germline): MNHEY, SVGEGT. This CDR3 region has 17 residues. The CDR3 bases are TGTGCCAGCAGCCATCCCACCTCTTGGCGGGGGGGCTACGAGCAGTACTTC. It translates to CASSHPTSWRGGYEQYF.

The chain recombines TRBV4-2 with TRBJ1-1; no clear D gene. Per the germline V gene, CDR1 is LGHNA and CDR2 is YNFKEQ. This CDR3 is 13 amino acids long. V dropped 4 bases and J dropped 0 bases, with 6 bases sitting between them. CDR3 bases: TGTGCCAGCAGCCTAGCGCTGAACACTGAAGCTTTCTTT. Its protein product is CASSLALNTEAFF.

The CDR3 sequence is CASSLFQLAGGNTGELFF. For the CDR3, the DNA is TGTGCCAGCAGCTTGTTTCAACTAGCGGGAGGAAACACCGGGGAGCTGTTTTTT. The V and J genes are TRBV7-2 and TRBJ2-2, with 12 nucleotides matching TRBD2. Germline-derived CDR1 and CDR2 are SGHTA and FQGNSA. V lost 3 bases to trimming and J lost 2 bases; unmatched junction nucleotides: 7. CDR3 size: 18 residues.

CDR3 DNA: TGTGCCAGCAGCTTGATGGCTAGCGGGAGTCAGGATGAGCAGTTCTTC. Its translation: CASSLMASGSQDEQFF. This chain uses TRBV5-4 with TRBJ2-1; TRBD2 matches at 10 bases. V shed 1 base and J 8 bases; nucleotides not matched to a gene: 9. Germline CDR1 is SGHNT and CDR2 is YYREEE (reference sequence). The CDR3 contains 16 residues.

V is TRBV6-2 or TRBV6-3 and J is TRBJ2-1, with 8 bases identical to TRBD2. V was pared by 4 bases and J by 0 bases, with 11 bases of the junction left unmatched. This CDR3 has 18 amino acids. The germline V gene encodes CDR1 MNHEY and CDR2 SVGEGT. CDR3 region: CASSFPVAGSYSYNEQFF. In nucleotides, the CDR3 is TGTGCCAGCAGTTTCCCTGTAGCGGGGTCCTACTCCTACAATGAGCAGTTCTTC.

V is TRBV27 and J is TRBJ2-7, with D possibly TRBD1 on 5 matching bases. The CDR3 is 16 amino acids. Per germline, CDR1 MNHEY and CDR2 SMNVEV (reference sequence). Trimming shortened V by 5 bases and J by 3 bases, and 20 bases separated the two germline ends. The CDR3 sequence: CASSPLTGTLYYEQYF. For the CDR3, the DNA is TGTGCCAGCAGTCCCCTAACAGGTACTCTGTACTACGAGCAGTACTTC.

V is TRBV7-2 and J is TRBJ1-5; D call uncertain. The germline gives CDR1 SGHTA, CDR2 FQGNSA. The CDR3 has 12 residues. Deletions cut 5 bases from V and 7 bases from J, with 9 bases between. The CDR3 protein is CASSAWRQPQHF. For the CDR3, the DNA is TGTGCCAGCAGCGCCTGGCGGCAGCCCCAGCATTTT.

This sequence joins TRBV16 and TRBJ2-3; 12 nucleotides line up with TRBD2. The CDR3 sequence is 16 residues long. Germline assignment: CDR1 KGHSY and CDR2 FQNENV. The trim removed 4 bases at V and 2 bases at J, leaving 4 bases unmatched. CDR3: CASSPRLAGDTDTQYF. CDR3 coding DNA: TGTGCCAGCAGCCCCCGACTAGCGGGAGACACAGATACGCAGTATTTT.

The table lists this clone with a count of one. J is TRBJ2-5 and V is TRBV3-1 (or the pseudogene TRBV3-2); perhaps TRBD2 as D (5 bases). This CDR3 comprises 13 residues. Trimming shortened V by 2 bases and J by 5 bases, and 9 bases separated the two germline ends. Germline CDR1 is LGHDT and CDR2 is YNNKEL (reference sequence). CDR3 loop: CASSQPGIETQYF. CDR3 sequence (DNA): TGTGCCAGCAGCCAACCGGGGATCGAGACCCAGTACTTC.

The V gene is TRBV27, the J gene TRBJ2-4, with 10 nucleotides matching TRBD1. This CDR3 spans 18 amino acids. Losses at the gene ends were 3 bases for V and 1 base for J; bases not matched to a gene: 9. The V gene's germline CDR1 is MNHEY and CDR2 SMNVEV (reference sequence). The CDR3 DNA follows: TGTGCCAGCAGTTTCCCTACCGGGACAGGGGAGGCCAAAAACATTCAGTACTTC. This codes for CASSFPTGTGEAKNIQYF.

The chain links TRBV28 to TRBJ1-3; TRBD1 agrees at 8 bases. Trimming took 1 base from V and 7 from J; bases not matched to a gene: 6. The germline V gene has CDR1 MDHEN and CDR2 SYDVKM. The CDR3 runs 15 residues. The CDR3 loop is CASSLSGQGGNTIYF. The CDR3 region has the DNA TGTGCCAGCAGTTTATCAGGACAGGGTGGCAACACCATATATTTT.

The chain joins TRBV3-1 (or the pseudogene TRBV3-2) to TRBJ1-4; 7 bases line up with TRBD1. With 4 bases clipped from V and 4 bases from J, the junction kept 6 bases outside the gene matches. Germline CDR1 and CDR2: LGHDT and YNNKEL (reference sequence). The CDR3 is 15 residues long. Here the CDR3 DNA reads TGTGCCAGCAGCCTAAGGACAGGACTTAATGAAAAACTGTTTTTT. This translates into CASSLRTGLNEKLFF.

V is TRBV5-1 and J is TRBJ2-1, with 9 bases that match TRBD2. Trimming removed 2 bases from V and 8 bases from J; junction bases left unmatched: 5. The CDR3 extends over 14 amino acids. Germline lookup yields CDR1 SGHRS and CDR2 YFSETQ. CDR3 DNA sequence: TGCGCCAGCAGCTTTGGCGGGAGGGTCTATGAGCAGTTCTTC. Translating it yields CASSFGGRVYEQFF.

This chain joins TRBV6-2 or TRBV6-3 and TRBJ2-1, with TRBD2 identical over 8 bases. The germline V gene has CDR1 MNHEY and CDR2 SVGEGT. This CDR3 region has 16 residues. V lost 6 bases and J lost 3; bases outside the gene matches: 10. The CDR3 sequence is CASSDISGARYNEQFF. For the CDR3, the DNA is TGTGCCAGCAGCGACATTAGCGGGGCACGCTACAATGAGCAGTTCTTC.

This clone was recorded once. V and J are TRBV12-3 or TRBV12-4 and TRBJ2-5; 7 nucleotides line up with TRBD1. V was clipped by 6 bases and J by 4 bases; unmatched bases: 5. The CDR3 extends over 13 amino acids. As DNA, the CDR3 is TGTGCCAGCAGACTGACAGGGCCAGAGACCCAGTACTTC. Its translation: CASRLTGPETQYF.

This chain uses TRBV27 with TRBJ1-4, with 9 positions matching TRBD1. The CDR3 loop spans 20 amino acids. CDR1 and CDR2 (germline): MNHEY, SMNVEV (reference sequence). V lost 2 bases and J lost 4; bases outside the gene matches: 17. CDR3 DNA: TGTGCCAGCAGTTTAGCCTATCGAGGGACAGGGTCCCTATTTAATGAAAAACTGTTTTTT. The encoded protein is CASSLAYRGTGSLFNEKLFF.

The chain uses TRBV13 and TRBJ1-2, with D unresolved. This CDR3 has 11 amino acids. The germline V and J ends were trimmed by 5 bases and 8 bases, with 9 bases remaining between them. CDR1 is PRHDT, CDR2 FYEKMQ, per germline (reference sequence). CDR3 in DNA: TGTGCCAGCAGCGCGTTAAAGGGCTACACCTTC. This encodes CASSALKGYTF.

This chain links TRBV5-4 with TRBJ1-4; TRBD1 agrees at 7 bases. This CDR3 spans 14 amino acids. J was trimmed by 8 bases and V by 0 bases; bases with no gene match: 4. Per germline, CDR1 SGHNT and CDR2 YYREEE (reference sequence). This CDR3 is CASSLGDSREKLFF. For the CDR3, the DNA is TGTGCCAGCAGCTTGGGGGACAGCCGAGAAAAACTGTTTTTT.

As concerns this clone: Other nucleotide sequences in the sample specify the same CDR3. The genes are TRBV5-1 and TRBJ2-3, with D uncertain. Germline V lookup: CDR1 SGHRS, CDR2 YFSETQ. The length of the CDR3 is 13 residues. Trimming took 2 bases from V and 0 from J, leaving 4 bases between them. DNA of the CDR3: TGCGCCAGCAGCTTCCGGAGCACAGATACGCAGTATTTT. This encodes CASSFRSTDTQYF.

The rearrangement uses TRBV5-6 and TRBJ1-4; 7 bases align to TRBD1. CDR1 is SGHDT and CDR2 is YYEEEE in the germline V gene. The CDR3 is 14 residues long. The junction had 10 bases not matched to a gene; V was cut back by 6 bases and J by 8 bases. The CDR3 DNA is TGTGCCAGCAAACAAGGGGGCATAGGAGAAAAACTGTTTTTT. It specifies CASKQGGIGEKLFF.

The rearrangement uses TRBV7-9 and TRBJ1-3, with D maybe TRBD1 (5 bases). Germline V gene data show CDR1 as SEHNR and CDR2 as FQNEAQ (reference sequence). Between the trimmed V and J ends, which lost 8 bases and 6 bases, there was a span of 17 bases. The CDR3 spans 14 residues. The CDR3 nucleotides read TGTGCCAGCCAGATGGGGGACTCAATAAACACCATATATTTT. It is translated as CASQMGDSINTIYF.

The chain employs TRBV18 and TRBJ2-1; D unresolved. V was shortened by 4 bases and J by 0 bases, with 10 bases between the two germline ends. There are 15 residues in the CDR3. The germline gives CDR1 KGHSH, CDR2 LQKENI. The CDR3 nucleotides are TGTGCCAGCTCACAAAGCGTAAGCTCCTACAATGAGCAGTTCTTC. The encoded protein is CASSQSVSSYNEQFF.

The CDR3 region has the DNA TGTGCCAGCAAGGCCGCCAGGGGCACAGATACGCAGTATTTT. Amino acid sequence: CASKAARGTDTQYF. V is TRBV27 and J is TRBJ2-3; possibly TRBD1 for D (5 bases). The CDR3 runs 14 residues. V was cut by 7 bases and J by 1 base, with 12 bases left in between. The germline CDR1 and CDR2 sequences are MNHEY and SMNVEV (reference sequence).

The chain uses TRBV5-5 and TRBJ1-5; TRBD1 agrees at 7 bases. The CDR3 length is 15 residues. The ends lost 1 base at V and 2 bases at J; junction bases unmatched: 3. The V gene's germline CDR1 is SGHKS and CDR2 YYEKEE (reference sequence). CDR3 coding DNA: TGTGCCAGCAGCTTGATAGGGGGCGGCAATCAGCCCCAGCATTTT. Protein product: CASSLIGGGNQPQHF.